The rows below give T cell receptor beta chains drawn from one sample of a study of OX40 agonist ivuxolimab in advanced cancers. Sequenced by immunoSEQ multiplex PCR; TCRdb stores in-frame clones only, minus some. The repertoire includes just over 20,000 clones, about 87% of them detected once, and around 20% sits in the top ten. Sequencing used CD4+ or CD8+ T cells sorted from blood, obtained in a trial of the OX40 agonist ivuxolimab. These receptor sequences come from an adult with an advanced solid tumor such as melanoma, head and neck, liver or kidney cancer. Both conserved end residues are part of each CDR3. D genes are given only for firm matches. A clone size is listed for some rows: how often the clone was seen (once, few, many), or a class if it is expanded.

size	V	D	J	DNA	CDR3
-	TRBV5-1	TRBD1	TRBJ2-1	TGCGCCAGCACCCCCGGACAGGGAATGTACAATGAGCAGTTCTTC	CASTPGQGMYNEQFF
-	TRBV27	TRBD1	TRBJ1-1	TGTGCCAGCACCGTGACAGGGGGCTTAACTGAAGCTTTCTTT	CASTVTGGLTEAFF
-	TRBV5-1	-	TRBJ1-1	TGCGCCAGCAGCAGTAACAAGATGAACACTGAAGCTTTCTTT	CASSSNKMNTEAFF
-	TRBV5-6	-	TRBJ2-5	TGTGCCAGCAGTTATTTAACGCACGGGGAGTGGGGGGGCCGGGAGACCCAGTACTTC	CASSYLTHGEWGGRETQYF
-	TRBV11-2	-	TRBJ2-7	TGTGCCAGCAGTTTCGGACAGCGCTACGAGCAGTACTTC	CASSFGQRYEQYF
-	TRBV10-3	-	TRBJ2-7	TGTGCCTCCGCCCCCCCGGGTGGGTCCTACGAGCAGTACTTC	CASAPPGGSYEQYF
-	TRBV15	-	TRBJ2-2	TGTGCCACCAGCAGAGCCGTACAGAACACCGGGGAGCTGTTTTTT	CATSRAVQNTGELFF
-	TRBV21-1	-	TRBJ1-3	TGTGCCAGCAGCGGACGATTCTTTAACGGAAACACCATATATTTT	CASSGRFFNGNTIYF
-	TRBV7-9	-	TRBJ1-2	TGTGCCAGCAGCTTAATAACTCCCGAGGGGTGCACCTTC	CASSLITPEGCTF
-	TRBV6-5	TRBD2	TRBJ2-5	TGTGCCAGCAGTACTAGCGGGGGCCAAGAGACCCAGTACTTC	CASSTSGGQETQYF
once	TRBV27	TRBD2	TRBJ2-1	TGTGCCAGCAGTTTAGTTGGGCGGGGGAGCTCCTACAATGAGCAGTTCTTC	CASSLVGRGSSYNEQFF
medium-sized	TRBV11-2	-	TRBJ1-1	TGTGCCAGCAGCTATGGGGGGACGAACACTGAAGCTTTCTTT	CASSYGGTNTEAFF
-	TRBV13	-	TRBJ1-6	TGTGCCAGCAGCTTAGAGGCAGGGGTTGGTTCACCCCTCCACTTT	CASSLEAGVGSPLHF
-	TRBV14	TRBD1	TRBJ2-3	TGTGCCAGCAGCCGGACAGGGAGCACAGATACGCAGTATTTT	CASSRTGSTDTQYF
-	TRBV29-1	-	TRBJ2-2	TGCAGCGTTAGGACAGAGAACACCGGGGAGCTGTTTTTT	CSVRTENTGELFF
-	TRBV7-9	-	TRBJ1-2	TGTGCCAGCAGCTTACCGATGGGGGGCGCGGACTATGGCTACACCTTC	CASSLPMGGADYGYTF
once	TRBV6-5	-	TRBJ2-7	TGTGCCAGCAGCCCCGGGACACCCTCTGTCGAGCAGTACTTC	CASSPGTPSVEQYF
-	TRBV5-5	-	TRBJ1-2	TGTGCCAGCAGCTTGGAGCCCGTTGACAGGCTTCAGGGCTATGGCTACACCTTC	CASSLEPVDRLQGYGYTF
medium-sized	TRBV7-3	TRBD1	TRBJ1-1	TGTGCCAGCAGCGAGACAGGGAATGAAGCTTTCTTT	CASSETGNEAFF
-	TRBV5-4	-	TRBJ1-1	TGTGCCAGCAGCTTGGGGACGGCGCCAGGAGAAGCTTTCTTT	CASSLGTAPGEAFF
-	TRBV7-6	-	TRBJ2-5	TGTGCCAGCAGCTGGGGGGCCGAGGCCCAGTACTTC	CASSWGAEAQYF
-	TRBV4-3	TRBD1	TRBJ1-2	TGCGCCAGCAGCCAAGAGCCCTCCCGGACAGGGATTAACTATGGCTACACCTTC	CASSQEPSRTGINYGYTF
-	TRBV27	-	TRBJ2-1	TGTGCCAGCAGTTTAAGTGGGGGGATCAATGAGCAGTTCTTC	CASSLSGGINEQFF
-	TRBV15	-	TRBJ2-3	TGTGCCACCAGCGAAGACAGGGAGGAGACAGATACGCAGTATTTT	CATSEDREETDTQYF
-	TRBV6-4	-	TRBJ2-6	TGTGCCAGCAAGGCAGGGGCAACTGGGGCCAACGTCCTGACTTTC	CASKAGATGANVLTF
-	TRBV6-4	TRBD2	TRBJ2-3	TGTGCCAGCAGTGACTCGATGTCTAGCGGGGGTTTCGATACGCAGTATTTT	CASSDSMSSGGFDTQYF
-	TRBV7-9	-	TRBJ2-7	TGTGCCAGCAGCTTAGCGGCAGGCGAGTCCTACGAGCAGTACTTC	CASSLAAGESYEQYF
-	TRBV4-3	-	TRBJ2-4	TGCGCCAGCAGCCCCGGGGGTCTAGGTAACATTCAGTACTTC	CASSPGGLGNIQYF
-	TRBV7-8	-	TRBJ2-1	TGTGCCAGCAGCTTAGGGCGGGAGCAGTTCTTC	CASSLGREQFF
-	TRBV4-1	-	TRBJ2-1	TGCGCCAGCAGCCAAGAGGGACTGAACAATGAGCAGTTCTTC	CASSQEGLNNEQFF
once	TRBV14	-	TRBJ2-3	TGTGCCAGCAGCCAAGGATCGGGCAGTACAGATACGCAGTATTTT	CASSQGSGSTDTQYF
-	TRBV6-5	-	TRBJ1-1	TGTGCCAGCATTAAAACAGGGTCGAACACTGAAGCTTTCTTT	CASIKTGSNTEAFF